This T cell receptor beta chain was captured by sequencing in a study of early T cells in non-severe SARS-CoV-2 infection. About the study: Sequenced material consisted of bulk RNA (from unsorted whole blood), and chains were unpaired.

Comments on this clonotype: What it binds is unknown.

General study findings and limits: Private and CD4 specificities were missed by VDJdb matching, skewed to anti-spike CD8.

The TCR library protocol was used to attach unique molecular identifiers. These identifiers were attached to individual cDNA molecules. TCRdb called the 5' RACE reads again in MiXCR, with one record for every CDR3 protein. This table has 50,000 to 80,000 distinct CDR3 sequences, almost 9% appearing once. CDR1 and CDR2 (germline): SGDLS, YYNGEE. This CDR3 has 16 amino acids. V lost 3 bases and J lost 4, with 19 bases in between. This receptor was obtained from an adult who was a healthcare worker with PCR-confirmed SARS-CoV-2 infection or an uninfected control (not recorded which). The starting material was whole blood, obtained at baseline. The V call is TRBV9, the J call TRBJ2-5; maybe TRBD2 (5 bases). CDR3 sequence (DNA): TGTGCCAGCAGCGCCGAGGCGGCTAGCCTAGGAGAGACCCAGTACTTC. It encodes CASSAEAASLGETQYF.